Presented here are 17 T cell receptor beta chains from one specimen sequenced in a study of blood T cell repertoires in COVID-19. Profiling relied on immunoSEQ multiplex PCR, and the TCRdb table lists in-frame clones only, not all of them. The sample holds about 80,000 clones; about nine tenths are singletons and the top ten take almost 7%. The sequencing input was peripheral blood. These receptors came from a woman aged 80 or over with acute or convalescent COVID-19.

The rearrangement uses TRBV5-4 and TRBJ2-1, with TRBD2 matching 9 bases. This CDR3 spans 17 amino acids. The ends lost 2 bases at V and 0 bases at J; junction bases unmatched: 6. Germline V lookup: CDR1 SGHNT, CDR2 YYREEE (reference sequence). Here the CDR3 DNA reads TGTGCCAGCAGCTTTGGTGGCGGGGGGGTCTCCTACAATGAGCAGTTCTTC. Protein product: CASSFGGGGVSYNEQFF.

This chain connects TRBV15 to TRBJ1-5; 7 bases align to TRBD1. Germline V gene lookup returns CDR1 LNHNV and CDR2 YYDKDF (reference sequence). The CDR3 has 14 amino acids. Trimming removed 5 bases from V and 3 bases from J; junction bases left unmatched: 4. CDR3 bases: TGTGCCACCAGCTTGACAGGGTTCAATCAGCCCCAGCATTTT. This encodes CATSLTGFNQPQHF.

This clone was picked up one time. The V and J genes are TRBV7-9 and TRBJ1-1, with TRBD1 matching 9 bases. The CDR3 contains 17 residues. CDR1 and CDR2 from the germline V gene are SEHNR and FQNEAQ (reference sequence). With V trimmed by 4 bases and J by 1 base, 10 bases remained unmatched. CDR3 protein: CASSSSAGTGTNTEAFF. The CDR3 DNA follows: TGTGCCAGCAGCTCCAGCGCCGGGACAGGGACGAACACTGAAGCTTTCTTT.

The J gene is TRBJ2-1, the V gene TRBV7-2; 12 nucleotides line up with TRBD2. The CDR3 is made up of 17 amino acids. CDR1 is SGHTA, CDR2 FQGNSA, per germline. V shed 4 bases, J shed 3 bases, and the junction held 7 bases outside the gene matches. The CDR3 sequence is CASSSSRLAGVYNEQFF. The CDR3 nucleotides read TGTGCCAGCAGCTCCTCCCGACTAGCGGGAGTCTACAATGAGCAGTTCTTC.

This chain uses TRBV10-3 with TRBJ2-1, with 7 bases that match TRBD2. The CDR3 has 13 amino acids. The V gene end was trimmed by 7 bases and the J gene end by 4 bases; junction bases not matched to a gene: 4. Germline CDR1 ENHRY, CDR2 SYGVKD. The CDR3 nucleotides are TGTGCCATCACGGGGGGAGCTTACAATGAGCAGTTCTTC. Translating it yields CAITGGAYNEQFF.

This chain joins TRBV14 and TRBJ1-2, with 7 bases fitting TRBD1. V trimming: 0 bases; J trimming: 11 bases; junction bases outside the gene matches: 3. Germline-derived CDR1 and CDR2 are SGHDN and FVKESK. The CDR3 sequence is 12 residues long. The chain's CDR3 is CASSQEGGRYTF. In DNA form, the CDR3 reads TGTGCCAGCAGCCAAGAAGGGGGCCGTTACACCTTC.

This clone was found a few times. V gene TRBV18 combines with J gene TRBJ1-5; no clear D gene. V lost 3 bases, J lost 3 bases, and 12 bases lay in between. Germline CDR1 and CDR2: KGHSH and LQKENI. The CDR3 consists of 15 residues. CDR3 nucleotides: TGTGCCAGCTCACCCGAAGAACAGTACAATCAGCCCCAGCATTTT. Translated, it gives CASSPEEQYNQPQHF. The entire variable domain, with the rest obtained from reference TRBV18 and TRBJ1-5, is as follows: NAGVMQNPRHLVRRRGQEARLRCSPMKGHSHVYWYRQLPEEGLKFMVYLQKENIIDESGMPKERFSAEFPKEGPSILRIQQVVRGDSAAYFCASSPEEQYNQPQHFGDGTRLSIL.

This clone was detected once. This chain joins TRBV6-5 and TRBJ1-2, with TRBD1 identical over 7 bases. Germline V gene data show CDR1 as MNHEY and CDR2 as SVGAGI. The ends lost 5 bases at V and 5 bases at J; junction bases unmatched: 11. The CDR3 spans 15 residues. The CDR3 loop reads CASSRSGTAKYGYTF. DNA of the CDR3: TGTGCCAGCAGTCGTTCCGGGACAGCGAAATATGGCTACACCTTC.

V usage is TRBV11-3 and J usage is TRBJ2-1, with 9 positions matching TRBD2. The V gene's germline CDR1 is SGHNT and CDR2 YENEEA. V trimming: 4 bases; J trimming: 8 bases; junction bases outside the gene matches: 3. The CDR3 length is 13 residues. CDR3 region: CASSWTSAHEQFF. In DNA, the CDR3 is TGTGCCAGCAGCTGGACTAGCGCTCATGAGCAGTTCTTC.

The V call is TRBV6-1, the J call TRBJ2-1; 8 nucleotides line up with TRBD2. CDR1 MNHNS and CDR2 SASEGT come from the germline V gene. The CDR3 runs to 16 residues. V trimming: 3 bases; J trimming: 2 bases; junction bases outside the gene matches: 6. DNA for the CDR3: TGTGCCAGCAGTGAGTCACTAGCGGTCACCTACAATGAGCAGTTCTTC. Its translation is CASSESLAVTYNEQFF.

This clone appeared a single time. CDR3 in amino acids: CASSLRASGRRFNYEQYF. The CDR3 DNA sequence: TGTGCCAGCAGCTTACGGGCTAGCGGGAGACGTTTCAACTACGAGCAGTACTTC. This chain links TRBV7-2 with TRBJ2-7, with TRBD2 identical over 10 bases. Germline lookup yields CDR1 SGHTA and CDR2 FQGNSA. CDR3 size: 18 residues. V lost 2 bases, J lost 3 bases, and 13 bases stayed unmatched. The entire variable domain, with the rest obtained from reference TRBV7-2 and TRBJ2-7, is as follows: GAGVSQSPSNKVTEKGKDVELRCDPISGHTALYWYRQSLGQGLEFLIYFQGNSAPDKSGLPSDRFSAERTGGSVSTLTIQRTQQEDSAVYLCASSLRASGRRFNYEQYFGPGTRLTVT.

The V call is TRBV9, the J call TRBJ2-2, with TRBD2 identical over 12 bases. The CDR3 is made up of 16 amino acids. CDR1 SGDLS and CDR2 YYNGEE come from the germline V gene. With 1 base clipped from V and 4 bases from J, the junction kept 2 bases outside the gene matches. The CDR3 loop is CASSVLAGGVTGELFF. CDR3 coding DNA: TGTGCCAGCAGCGTACTAGCGGGAGGGGTCACCGGGGAGCTGTTTTTT.

This clone was counted once. Other DNA sequences in this sample translate to the same CDR3. V is TRBV15 and J is TRBJ1-1; 9 bases are a match to TRBD1. Looked up from germline, CDR1 is LNHNV and CDR2 is YYDKDF (reference sequence). The CDR3 covers 15 residues. J lost 4 bases, V lost 1 base, and 4 bases had no gene match. The CDR3 DNA sequence: TGTGCCACCAGCAGAGGGGGACAGGGCGCCACTGAAGCTTTCTTT. It encodes CATSRGGQGATEAFF. The full variable domain, completed using reference TRBV15 and TRBJ1-1, is DAMVIQNPRYQVTQFGKPVTLSCSQTLNHNVMYWYQQKSSQAPKLLFHYYDKDFNNEADTPDNFQSRRPNTSFCFLDIRSPGLGDTAMYLCATSRGGQGATEAFFGQGTRLTVV.

The V and J genes are TRBV19 and TRBJ2-1; D remains unclear. This CDR3 has 12 residues. Germline-derived CDR1 and CDR2 are LNHDA and SQIVND (reference sequence). V was clipped by 7 bases and J by 8 bases, with 12 bases between them. CDR3 sequence (DNA): TGTGCCAGTATGGGCACCAGACATGAGCAGTTCTTC. It encodes CASMGTRHEQFF.

This chain joins TRBV4-2 and TRBJ1-2; the D is unclear. V was clipped by 0 bases and J by 4 bases, with 6 bases between them. Looked up from germline, CDR1 is LGHNA and CDR2 is YNFKEQ. This CDR3 comprises 13 residues. The CDR3 DNA reads TGTGCCAGCAGCCAAGAACAGCTCTATGGCTACACCTTC. Translation gives CASSQEQLYGYTF.

The gene calls are TRBV5-1 and TRBJ2-2, with D perhaps TRBD2 (6 bases). CDR1 is SGHRS, CDR2 YFSETQ, per germline. The V end lost 4 bases, the J end lost 0 bases, and 10 bases lay between the germline ends. The CDR3 totals 15 residues. CDR3 DNA sequence: TGCGCCAGCAGCGTTCGGGGGTCGAACACCGGGGAGCTGTTTTTT. The encoded protein is CASSVRGSNTGELFF.

Comments on this clone: The germline gene is not matched at one end of the junction; a read error may be the cause. The chain combines TRBV27 with TRBJ1-2, with TRBD1 matching 7 bases. The CDR3 loop spans 13 amino acids. Germline V CDR1 and CDR2: MNHEY, SMNVEV (reference sequence). The CDR3 coding sequence is TGTGCCAGCAGGGGGGACAGTAACAATGGCTACACCTTC. It translates to CASRGDSNNGYTF.